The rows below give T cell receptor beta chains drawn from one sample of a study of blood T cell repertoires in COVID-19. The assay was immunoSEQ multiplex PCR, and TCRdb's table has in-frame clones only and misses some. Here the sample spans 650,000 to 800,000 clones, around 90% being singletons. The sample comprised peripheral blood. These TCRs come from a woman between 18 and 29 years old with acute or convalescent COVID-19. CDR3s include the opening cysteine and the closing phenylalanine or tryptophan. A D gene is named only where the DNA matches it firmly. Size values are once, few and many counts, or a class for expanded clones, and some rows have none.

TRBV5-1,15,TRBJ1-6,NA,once,TGCGCCAGCAGCTTGGAGGGTCGGGGAGTTTCACCCCTCCACTTT,CASSLEGRGVSPLHF
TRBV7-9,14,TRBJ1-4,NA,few,TGTGCCAGCAGCGCAGGGAATGGCCCTGAAAAACTGTTTTTT,CASSAGNGPEKLFF
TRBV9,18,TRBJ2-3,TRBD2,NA,TGTGCCAGCAGCTCCAGAGGACTAGCGGGGTCGCCGGCAGATACGCAGTATTTT,CASSSRGLAGSPADTQYF
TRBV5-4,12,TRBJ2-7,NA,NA,TGTGCCAGCAGCTTGCCGGGGAACGAGCAGTACTTC,CASSLPGNEQYF
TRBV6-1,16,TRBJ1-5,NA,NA,TGTGCCAGCAGTGAAGAAGGGACACACTCTAATCAGCCCCAGCATTTT,CASSEEGTHSNQPQHF
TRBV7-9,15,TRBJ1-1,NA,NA,TGTGCCAGCAGCTTCCAGGGCAGCCTGAACACTGAAGCTTTCTTT,CASSFQGSLNTEAFF
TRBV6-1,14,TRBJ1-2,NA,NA,TGTGCCAGCAGTGAAGCCGGGGTATCCTATGGCTACACCTTC,CASSEAGVSYGYTF
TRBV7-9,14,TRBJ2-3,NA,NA,TGTGCCAGCAGCCCGCCGACGGGGGCAGATACGCAGTATTTT,CASSPPTGADTQYF
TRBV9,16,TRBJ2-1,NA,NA,TGTGCCAGCAGTTTCTCTTCGGACATCTTTTCCAATGAGCAGTTCTTC,CASSFSSDIFSNEQFF
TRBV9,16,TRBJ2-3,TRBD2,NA,TGTGCCAGCAGCCCCCGTTCCGGGACTACCACAGATACGCAGTATTTT,CASSPRSGTTTDTQYF
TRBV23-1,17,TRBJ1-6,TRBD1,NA,TGCGCCAGCAGTCAACCGGACAGGGAGTCTAGGAATTCACCCCTCCACTTT,CASSQPDRESRNSPLHF
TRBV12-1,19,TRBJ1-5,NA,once,TGTGCCAGCAGCTCCCGGGACAGTTTGTTGGTTCAAAGCAATCAGCCCCAGCATTTT,CASSSRDSLLVQSNQPQHF
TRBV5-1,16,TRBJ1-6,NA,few,TGCGCCAGCAGCTTGGGGACAGAAATCTATAATTCACCCCTCCACTTT,CASSLGTEIYNSPLHF
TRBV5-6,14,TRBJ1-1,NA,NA,TGTGCCAGCAGCATCAGGGCCCTCGACACTGAAGCTTTCTTT,CASSIRALDTEAFF
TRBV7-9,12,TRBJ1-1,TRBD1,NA,TGTGCCAGCAGCTTAGGGGACAGGGGAGCTTTCTTT,CASSLGDRGAFF
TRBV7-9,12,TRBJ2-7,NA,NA,TGTGCCAGCAAAAAAGGTTCAGGCGAGCAGTACTTC,CASKKGSGEQYF
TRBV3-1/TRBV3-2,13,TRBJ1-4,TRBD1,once,TGTGCCAGCGCCCTGGCAGGGGGGGAAAAACTGTTTTTT,CASALAGGEKLFF
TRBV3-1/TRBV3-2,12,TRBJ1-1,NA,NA,TGTGCCAGCAGCCATGGGAGCACTGAAGCTTTCTTT,CASSHGSTEAFF
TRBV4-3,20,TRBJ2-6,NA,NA,TGCGCCAGCAGCCGTCTGAGCTTCGGGGTAGAGTTAAGTGGGGCCAACGTCCTGACTTTC,CASSRLSFGVELSGANVLTF
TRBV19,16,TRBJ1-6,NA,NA,TGTGCCAGTAGCCCTTCTGGAGGCAGAGTCAATTCACCCCTCCACTTT,CASSPSGGRVNSPLHF
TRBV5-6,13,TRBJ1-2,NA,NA,TGTGCCAGCAGCTTGGGCGGGAACTATGGCTACACCTTC,CASSLGGNYGYTF
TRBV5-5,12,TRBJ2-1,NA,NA,TGTGCCAGCAGCCCTCACAGGTATGAGCAGTTCTTC,CASSPHRYEQFF
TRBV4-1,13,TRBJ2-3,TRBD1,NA,TGCGCCAGCAGCTACAGGGGGCAAGATACGCAGTATTTT,CASSYRGQDTQYF
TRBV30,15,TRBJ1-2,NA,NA,TGTGCCTGGAGTGTACGATGGAGACAGATCTATGGCTACACCTTC,CAWSVRWRQIYGYTF
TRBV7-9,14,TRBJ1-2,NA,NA,TGTGCCAGCAGTCGCGACAACCTAGCCTATGGCTACACCTTC,CASSRDNLAYGYTF
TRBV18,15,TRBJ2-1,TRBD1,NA,TGTGCCAGCTCACCCGGGACAGGGGGCAAAAATGAGCAGTTCTTC,CASSPGTGGKNEQFF
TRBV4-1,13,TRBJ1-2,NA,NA,TGCGCCAGCAGCCAAGAAGCAAGATATGGCTACACCTTC,CASSQEARYGYTF
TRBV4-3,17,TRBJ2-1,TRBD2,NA,TGCGCCAGCAGCCAAAACCCCAGCGGGGGGGTTCTCAATGAGCAGTTCTTC,CASSQNPSGGVLNEQFF
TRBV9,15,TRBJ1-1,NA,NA,TGTGCCAGCAGCGCCGGTGGCGGGGCGAACACTGAAGCTTTCTTT,CASSAGGGANTEAFF
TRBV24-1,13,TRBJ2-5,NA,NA,TGTGCCACCAGTGGTTCTAGGCGAGAGACCCAGTACTTC,CATSGSRRETQYF
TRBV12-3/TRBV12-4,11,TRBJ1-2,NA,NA,TGTGCCAGCAGTTTTCGGGAGGGCTACACCTTC,CASSFREGYTF
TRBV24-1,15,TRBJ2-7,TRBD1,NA,TGTGCCACCAGTCCGGGACAGCCTGGGTGGTACGAGCAGTACTTC,CATSPGQPGWYEQYF
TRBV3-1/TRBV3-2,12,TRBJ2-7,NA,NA,TGTGCCAGCAGCCCCAACTCCTACGAGCAGTACTTC,CASSPNSYEQYF
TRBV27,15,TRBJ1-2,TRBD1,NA,TGTGCCAGCGGGGAGCAGGGGGCGCTCGGCTATGGCTACACCTTC,CASGEQGALGYGYTF
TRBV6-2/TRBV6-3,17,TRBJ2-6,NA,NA,TGTGCCAGCAGTTGGGTCAGGGAATCAAGTGGGGCCAACGTCCTGACTTTC,CASSWVRESSGANVLTF
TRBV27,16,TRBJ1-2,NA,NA,TGTGCCAGCAGTCCACTGGAAGACAGAGGCCGCTATGGCTACACCTTC,CASSPLEDRGRYGYTF
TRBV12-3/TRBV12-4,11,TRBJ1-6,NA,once,TGTGCCAGCAGTTCGGGTTCACCCCTCCACTTT,CASSSGSPLHF
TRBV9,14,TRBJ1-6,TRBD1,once,TGTGCCAGCAGCGTAGGAGGGGGCAATTCACCCCTCCACTTT,CASSVGGGNSPLHF
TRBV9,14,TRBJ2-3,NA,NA,TGTGCCAGCAGCGTAGAGTCAGGAACAGATACGCAGTATTTT,CASSVESGTDTQYF
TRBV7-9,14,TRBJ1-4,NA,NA,TGTGCCAGTACCTCACAGGGCAAAGGGGAAAAACTGTTTTTT,CASTSQGKGEKLFF
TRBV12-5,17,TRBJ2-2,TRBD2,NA,TGTGCTAGTGGTTTGGGGCTAGCGGGGGGAAACACCGGGGAGCTGTTTTTT,CASGLGLAGGNTGELFF
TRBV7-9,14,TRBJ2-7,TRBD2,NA,TGTGCCAGCAGCAAAACTAGCGGGGTTTACGAGCAGTACTTC,CASSKTSGVYEQYF